Listed below are T cell receptor beta chains from one sample, sequenced in a study of T cells in Graves' hyperthyroidism and ophthalmopathy. TCRdb re-called the multiplex PCR reads with MiXCR, one entry per CDR3 protein. The sample lists approximately 490,000 distinct CDR3 sequences; about 22% were seen once. Sequencing input: blood. These receptors were taken from a woman in her 70s with Graves' ophthalmopathy. The CDR3 runs from the conserved cysteine through the conserved F or W. The order of the fields is D gene, V gene, J gene, clone size, CDR3 DNA, CDR3 protein. A D gene is named only where the DNA matches it firmly. Expanded clones are given a class, and other clones once, few, many or no size at all.

D: -
V: TRBV6-1
J: TRBJ2-2
size: many
DNA: TGTGCCAGCAGGAGTAAAGGGAACACCGGGGAGCTGTTTTTT
CDR3: CASRSKGNTGELFF

D: -
V: TRBV3-1
J: TRBJ2-7
size: many
DNA: TGTGCCAGCAGCCCAATGGGAGGAGCGGAATACGAGCAGTACTTC
CDR3: CASSPMGGAEYEQYF

D: TRBD2
V: TRBV10-1
J: TRBJ2-2
size: few
DNA: TGCGCCAGCAGTCTTAGCGGGAGTGGATACGGGGAGCTGTTTTTT
CDR3: CASSLSGSGYGELFF

D: -
V: TRBV11-2
J: TRBJ1-5
size: few
DNA: TGTGCCAGCAGCCCCGATCTAGGGGAAAATCAGCCCCAGCATTTT
CDR3: CASSPDLGENQPQHF

D: TRBD1
V: TRBV28
J: TRBJ1-1
size: many
DNA: TGTGCCAGCAGTCCCAGGACAGGGGGTTTGAACACTGAAGCTTTCTTT
CDR3: CASSPRTGGLNTEAFF

D: TRBD1
V: TRBV2
J: TRBJ2-5
size: many
DNA: TGTGCCAGCAGCACAGGGGGCAAAGAGACCCAGTACTTC
CDR3: CASSTGGKETQYF

D: -
V: TRBV6-1
J: TRBJ2-7
size: few
DNA: TGTGCCAGCAGTGAAGCGAATCCTCATACTCCATACGAGCAGTACTTC
CDR3: CASSEANPHTPYEQYF

D: -
V: TRBV18
J: TRBJ1-5
size: few
DNA: TGTGCCAGCTCACCAACGCGGCAGGGGAATCTGCCCCAGCATTTT
CDR3: CASSPTRQGNLPQHF

D: -
V: TRBV12-3/TRBV12-4
J: TRBJ2-1
size: -
DNA: TGTGCCAGCAGATGGGGCCGGGCCTATTACAATGAGCAGTTCTTC
CDR3: CASRWGRAYYNEQFF

D: TRBD1
V: TRBV20-1
J: TRBJ2-7
size: few
DNA: TGCAGTGCTTCAGGGGGCTCCCTCTACGAGCAGTACTTC
CDR3: CSASGGSLYEQYF

D: -
V: TRBV28
J: TRBJ2-4
size: -
DNA: TGTGCCAGCAGCCCCGGGACCCGCCCAAACATTCAGTACTTC
CDR3: CASSPGTRPNIQYF

D: -
V: TRBV5-1
J: TRBJ2-1
size: few
DNA: TGCGCCACCTCTCGGGACAATTCCTACAATGAGCAGTTCTTC
CDR3: CATSRDNSYNEQFF

D: -
V: TRBV5-1
J: TRBJ2-3
size: -
DNA: TGCGCCAGCAGCTTGGGGGACTCCTTCACAGATACGCAGTATTTT
CDR3: CASSLGDSFTDTQYF

D: TRBD2
V: TRBV6-2/TRBV6-3
J: TRBJ2-4
size: -
DNA: TGTGCCAGCAGTTACTCGTGGCTGACTAGCGGACAAAACATTCAGTACTTC
CDR3: CASSYSWLTSGQNIQYF

D: -
V: TRBV11-2
J: TRBJ1-3
size: few
DNA: TGTGCCAGCAGCTTACTAAACACCATATATTTT
CDR3: CASSLLNTIYF

D: -
V: TRBV3-1
J: TRBJ1-2
size: few
DNA: TGTGCCAGCAGCCAAGATCCAGGGACTTTATCCACCTTC
CDR3: CASSQDPGTLSTF

D: -
V: TRBV5-5
J: TRBJ1-1
size: -
DNA: TGTGCCAGCAGCTTGGGGGTAGGGGCGGCTTTCTTT
CDR3: CASSLGVGAAFF